The clone carrying this T cell receptor beta chain was found many times. Its antigen is as yet unknown. The data originate from a study of T-cell reconstitution after alpha-beta-depleted transplantation in children. Unique molecular identifiers were built into the TCRbeta library. TCRdb passed the PCR reads through MiXCR, listing each CDR3 protein once. The table has 480,000 or so distinct CDR3 sequences, about 11% seen once. Study findings and constraints: Several patients had high TCRbeta diversity at day 60; it came from surviving recipient T cells and thymic progenitors. Among T cells one year after transplant, newly produced cells accounted for most counts and diversity. Reports say that about two months after transplant, the alpha-beta T cells came out of several hundred graft clones that had expanded.

Sequencing used PBMCs, obtained before TCRalphabeta/CD19-depleted stem cell transplant. The clonotype was recovered from a child aged 2 to 10 with inherited bone marrow failure, due to receive a stem cell transplant.

DNA for the CDR3: TGCAGTGCTTTCTGGACAGGGGCCACCTCTGATGGCTACACCTTC. It encodes CSAFWTGATSDGYTF. This rearrangement joins TRBV20-1 to TRBJ1-2, with 9 bases matching TRBD1. CDR1 DFQATT and CDR2 SNEGSKA come from the germline V gene (reference sequence). The ends lost 5 bases at V and 6 bases at J; junction bases unmatched: 13. The CDR3 length is 15 residues.